These 2 T cell receptor beta chains were all obtained from the same sample, sequenced in a study of beta chain features in type 1 diabetes. cDNA synthesis used the whole RNA isolate, giving expressed TCRB sequences. The data were produced by immunoSEQ multiplex PCR, yet TCRdb's version contains in-frame clones alone and is incomplete. The table shows around 340,000 clones, with roughly a fifth occurring only once. The sample consisted of naive CD4+ T cells from blood. The source is a woman younger than 35 in good health.

The chain uses TRBV7-2 and TRBJ1-2, with D possibly being TRBD1 (6 bases). Per germline, CDR1 SGHTA and CDR2 FQGNSA. The CDR3 totals 12 residues. V was cut by 5 bases and J by 8 bases, with 12 bases left in between. In nucleotides, the CDR3 is TGTGCCAGCAGCATAAGGACAGAAGGCTACACCTTC. Translated, it gives CASSIRTEGYTF.

In regard to this clone: Different DNA sequences within this sample yield the same CDR3. The chain uses TRBV18 and TRBJ2-1; no clear D gene. Germline V gives CDR1 KGHSH, CDR2 LQKENI. The ends were cut back, 3 bases at V and 7 bases at J, with 4 bases in the middle. CDR3 length equals 11 residues. The CDR3 spells CASSPLNEQFF. The CDR3, as DNA: TGTGCCAGCTCACCTCTGAATGAGCAGTTCTTC.